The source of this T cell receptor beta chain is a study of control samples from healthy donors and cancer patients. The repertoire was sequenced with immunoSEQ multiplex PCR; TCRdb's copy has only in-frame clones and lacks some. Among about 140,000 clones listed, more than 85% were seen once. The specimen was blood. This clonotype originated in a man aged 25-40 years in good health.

The CDR3 loop is CASSPGLNSEYAGELFF. The CDR3, as DNA: TGTGCCAGCTCACCAGGGTTAAATAGCGAATACGCCGGGGAGCTGTTTTTT. J is TRBJ2-2 and V is TRBV18, with D perhaps TRBD2 (5 bases). This CDR3 contains 17 residues. The germline CDR1 and CDR2 sequences are KGHSH and LQKENI. V dropped 2 bases and J dropped 6 bases, with 19 bases sitting between them.